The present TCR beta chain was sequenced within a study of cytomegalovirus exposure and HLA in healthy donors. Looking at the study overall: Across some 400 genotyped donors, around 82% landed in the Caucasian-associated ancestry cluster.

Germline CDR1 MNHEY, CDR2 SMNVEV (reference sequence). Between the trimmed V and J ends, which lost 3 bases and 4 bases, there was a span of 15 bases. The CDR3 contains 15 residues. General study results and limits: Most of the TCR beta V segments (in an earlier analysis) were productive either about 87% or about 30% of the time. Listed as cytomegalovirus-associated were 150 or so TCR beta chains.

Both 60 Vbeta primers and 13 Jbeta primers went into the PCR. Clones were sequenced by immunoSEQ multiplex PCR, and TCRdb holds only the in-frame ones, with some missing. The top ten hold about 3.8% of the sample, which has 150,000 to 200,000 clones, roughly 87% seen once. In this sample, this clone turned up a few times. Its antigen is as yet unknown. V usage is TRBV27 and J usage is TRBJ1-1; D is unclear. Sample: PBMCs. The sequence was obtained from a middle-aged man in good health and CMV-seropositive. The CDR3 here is CASSLSFRVSTEAFF. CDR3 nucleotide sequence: TGTGCCAGCAGTTTGTCTTTCCGGGTATCCACTGAAGCTTTCTTT.